This T cell receptor (beta chain) is drawn from a study of T cell responses to AZD1222 COVID-19 vaccine. Regarding this clone: Its antigen is unknown.

Germline-derived CDR1 and CDR2 are MDHEN and SYDVKM. V shed 5 bases, J shed 9 bases, and the junction held 8 bases outside the gene matches. The CDR3 loop spans 16 amino acids. Whole-study findings and limits: Repertoires in all cases were sampled only once the peak T cell response had passed. Spike regions recognized by vaccine-associated CD4 TCRs spanned the protein, led by 160-218 and 743-854.

Clones were sequenced by immunoSEQ multiplex PCR, and TCRdb holds only the in-frame ones, with some missing. The table shows tens of thousands of clones, with approximately 90% occurring only once. The chain links TRBV28 to TRBJ2-1; 15 bases are a match to TRBD2. The material sequenced was peripheral blood, taken 28 days after the second AZD1222 dose. This receptor was taken from an adult who received the AZD1222 COVID-19 vaccine. CDR3 in amino acids: CASSLGLAGGPREQFF. For the CDR3, the DNA is TGTGCCAGCAGTCTCGGACTAGCGGGGGGGCCCCGTGAGCAGTTCTTC.